There are a few counts of the clone carrying this T cell receptor beta chain. The sample originates from a study of T cells in Graves' hyperthyroidism and ophthalmopathy. This CDR3 contains 15 residues. The V gene end was trimmed by 1 base and the J gene end by 6 bases; junction bases not matched to a gene: 8. Germline CDR1 and CDR2: DFQATT and SNEGSKA (reference sequence). Amplified TCR beta CDR3 regions came from RNA transcripts. Initially, a first-round RT-PCR of the TCR CDR3 employed the HTBI primer set. TCRdb re-derived calls from the multiplex PCR reads in MiXCR, one entry per CDR3 protein. The sample has fewer than 750,000 distinct CDR3 sequences; 14% are singletons. Thyroid ultrasound and orbital computed tomography, with clinical symptoms and serum thyroxine and TRAb, informed diagnoses.

Sequenced: blood. The chain combines TRBV20-1 with TRBJ2-4; 8 bases are shared with TRBD2. The clonotype originates from a woman aged 45-65 years with Graves' ophthalmopathy. For the CDR3, the DNA is TGCAGTGCTAGAGTCCTCACTAGCGGTAGAAACATTCAGTACTTC. Protein product: CSARVLTSGRNIQYF.